This T cell receptor beta chain derives from a study of blood T cell repertoires in COVID-19. At the level of the study: Sample material is recorded as cDNA or gDNA derived from T cells, B-cell-depleted T cells, or PBMCs.

This clone has only one observation. All recovered Cohort 3 donors got two negative PCRs, got clearance, or saw symptom resolution. This CDR3 is built from 14 residues. Trimming took 7 bases from V and 2 from J; bases not matched to a gene: 4. Germline loops: CDR1 WSHSY, CDR2 SAAADI. Original processing notes: Amplification of reference gene primers was used by the study to estimate nucleated cell counts. Clones were sequenced by immunoSEQ multiplex PCR, and TCRdb holds only the in-frame ones, with some missing. That table gives V, J and clone size, and the DNA gave D and trimming. The sample comprises 150,000 to 200,000 clones, about 88% of which are singletons, and roughly 9% rests with the top ten.

Sequencing input: PBMCs or T cells enriched from blood (not recorded which). This chain links TRBV10-2 with TRBJ2-7; TRBD2 matches 11 bases. The source is a woman aged 18 to 35 who had recovered from COVID-19. The CDR3 region is CASNGLAGAYEQYF. DNA for the CDR3: TGCGCCAGCAACGGACTAGCGGGCGCCTACGAGCAGTACTTC.